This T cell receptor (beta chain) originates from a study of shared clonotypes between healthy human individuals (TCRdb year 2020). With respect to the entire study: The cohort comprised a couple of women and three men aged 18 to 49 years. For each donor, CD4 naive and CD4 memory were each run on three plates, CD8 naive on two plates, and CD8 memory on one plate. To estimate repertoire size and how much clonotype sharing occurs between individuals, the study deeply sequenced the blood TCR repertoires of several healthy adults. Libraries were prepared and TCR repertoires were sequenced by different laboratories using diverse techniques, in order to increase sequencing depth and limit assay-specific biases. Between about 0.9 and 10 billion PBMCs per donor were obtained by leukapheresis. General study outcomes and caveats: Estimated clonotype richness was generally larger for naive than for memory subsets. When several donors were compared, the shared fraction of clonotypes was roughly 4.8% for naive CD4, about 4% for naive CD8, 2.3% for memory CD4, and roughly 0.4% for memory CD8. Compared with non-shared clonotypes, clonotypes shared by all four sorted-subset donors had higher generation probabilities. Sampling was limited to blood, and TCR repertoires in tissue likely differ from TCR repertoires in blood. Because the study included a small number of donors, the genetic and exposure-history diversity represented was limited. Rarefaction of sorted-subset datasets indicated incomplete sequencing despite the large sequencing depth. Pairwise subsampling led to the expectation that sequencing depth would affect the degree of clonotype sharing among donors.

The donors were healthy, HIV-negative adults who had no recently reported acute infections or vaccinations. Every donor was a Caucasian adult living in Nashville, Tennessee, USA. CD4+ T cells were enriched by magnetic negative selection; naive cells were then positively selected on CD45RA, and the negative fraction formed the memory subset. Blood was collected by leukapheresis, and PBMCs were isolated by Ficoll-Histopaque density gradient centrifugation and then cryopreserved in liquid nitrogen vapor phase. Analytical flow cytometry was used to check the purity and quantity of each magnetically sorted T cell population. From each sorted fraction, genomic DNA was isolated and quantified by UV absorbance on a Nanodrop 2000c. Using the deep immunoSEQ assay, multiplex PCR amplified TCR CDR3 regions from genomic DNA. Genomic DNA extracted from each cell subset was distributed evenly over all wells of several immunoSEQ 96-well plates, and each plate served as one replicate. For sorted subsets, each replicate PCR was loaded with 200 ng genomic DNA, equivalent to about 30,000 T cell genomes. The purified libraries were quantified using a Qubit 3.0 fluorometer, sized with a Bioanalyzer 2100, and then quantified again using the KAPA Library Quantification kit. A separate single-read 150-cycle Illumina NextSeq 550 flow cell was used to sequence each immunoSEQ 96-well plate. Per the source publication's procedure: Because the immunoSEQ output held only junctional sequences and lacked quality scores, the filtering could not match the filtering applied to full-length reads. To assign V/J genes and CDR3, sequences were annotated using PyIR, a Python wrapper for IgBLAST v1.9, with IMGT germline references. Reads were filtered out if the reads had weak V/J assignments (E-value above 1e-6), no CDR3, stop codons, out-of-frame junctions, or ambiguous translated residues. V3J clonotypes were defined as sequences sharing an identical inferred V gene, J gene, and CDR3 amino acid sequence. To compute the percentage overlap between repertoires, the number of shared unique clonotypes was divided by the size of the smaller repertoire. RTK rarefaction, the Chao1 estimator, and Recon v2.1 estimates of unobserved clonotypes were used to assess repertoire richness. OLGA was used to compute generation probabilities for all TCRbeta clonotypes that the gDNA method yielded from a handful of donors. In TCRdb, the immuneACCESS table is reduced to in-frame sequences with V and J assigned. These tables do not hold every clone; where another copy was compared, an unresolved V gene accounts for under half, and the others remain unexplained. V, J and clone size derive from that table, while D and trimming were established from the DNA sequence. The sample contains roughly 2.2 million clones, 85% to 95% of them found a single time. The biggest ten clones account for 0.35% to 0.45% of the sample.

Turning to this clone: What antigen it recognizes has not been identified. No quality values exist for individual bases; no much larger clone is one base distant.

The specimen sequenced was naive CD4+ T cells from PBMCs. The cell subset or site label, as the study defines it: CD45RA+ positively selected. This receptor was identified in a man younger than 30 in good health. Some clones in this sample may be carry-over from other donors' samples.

The DNA reads TGTGCCAGCAGCCAACCGGGACTAGCGGATATCAAAAACATTCAGTACTTC. Its protein reads: CASSQPGLADIKNIQYF. This sequence uses TRBV14 and TRBJ2-4; 11 central bases correspond to TRBD2. The CDR3 spans 17 residues, from the cysteine through the phenylalanine. Only the CDR3 region is kept as DNA, spanning 51 bases read in frame from base 1. CDR1 and CDR2, per the germline V gene, are SGHDN and FVKESK. Trimming removed 2 bases from V and 3 bases from J; the gene matches leave 6 bases unexplained.